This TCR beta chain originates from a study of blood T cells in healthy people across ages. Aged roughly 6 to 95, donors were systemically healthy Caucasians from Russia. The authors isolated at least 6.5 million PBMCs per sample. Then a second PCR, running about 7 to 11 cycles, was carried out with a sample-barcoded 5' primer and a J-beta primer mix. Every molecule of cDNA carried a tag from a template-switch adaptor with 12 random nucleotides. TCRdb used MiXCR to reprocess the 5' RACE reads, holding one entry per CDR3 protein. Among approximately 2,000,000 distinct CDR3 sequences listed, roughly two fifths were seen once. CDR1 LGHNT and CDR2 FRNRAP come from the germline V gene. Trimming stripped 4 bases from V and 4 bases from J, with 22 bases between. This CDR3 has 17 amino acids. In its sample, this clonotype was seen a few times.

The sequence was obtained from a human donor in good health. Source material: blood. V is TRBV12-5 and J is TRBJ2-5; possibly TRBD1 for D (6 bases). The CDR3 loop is CASGSEGTLPNGETQYF. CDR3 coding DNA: TGTGCTAGTGGTTCAGAGGGGACACTCCCCAACGGAGAGACCCAGTACTTC. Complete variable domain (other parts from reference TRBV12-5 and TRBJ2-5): DARVTQTPRHKVTEMGQEVTMRCQPILGHNTVFWYRQTMMQGLELLAYFRNRAPLDDSGMPKDRFSAEMPDATLATLKIQPSEPRDSAVYFCASGSEGTLPNGETQYFGPGTRLLVL.